This T cell receptor beta chain was sequenced for a study of T cells in Graves' hyperthyroidism and ophthalmopathy. Amplified TCR beta CDR3 regions came from RNA transcripts. The primer set for the first-round RT-PCR of the TCR CDR3 was HTBI. TCRdb re-called the multiplex PCR reads with MiXCR, one entry per CDR3 protein. The sample includes nearly 600,000 distinct CDR3 sequences, 12% to 15% of them seen just once. Each ophthalmopathy patient scored at least 3 on the Clinical Activity Score and at least 4 on NOSPECS grade, with duration under 3 months. Out of 8.5 to 10 ml of fresh peripheral blood came the PBMCs. Trimming took 4 bases from V and 0 from J, leaving 10 bases between them. From germline, CDR1 is SEHNR and CDR2 FQNEAQ (reference sequence). The CDR3 totals 15 residues. This clonotype has ten or more counts.

The TCR sequence derives from a woman younger than 30 with Graves' ophthalmopathy. The rearrangement joins TRBV7-9 to TRBJ2-1; D remains ambiguous. Sequenced sample: blood. DNA for the CDR3: TGTGCCAGCAGCTCCACTCTCAGCTCCTACAATGAGCAGTTCTTC. The encoded protein is CASSSTLSSYNEQFF.